This TCR beta chain was captured by sequencing in a study of a mutant IDH1 vaccine in newly diagnosed glioma. On the study more broadly: Commencement of vaccination occurred 4-6 weeks following radiotherapy alone, or concurrently with temozolomide cycles. Treated patients were approximately 62% male, approximately 40% female, mean age roughly 39 years.

The study's findings and limits: There seemed to be no relation between pseudoprogression and changes in top peripheral T cell clonotypes.

Indicated time point: week 35, safety follow-up. Every vaccination contained 300 ug of the mutant IDH1 20-mer peptide and was paired with topical imiquimod. With respect to this clone: Its target is not known.

This CDR3 region has 14 residues. Trimming removed 6 bases from V and 2 bases from J; junction bases left unmatched: 5. Germline V gene data show CDR1 as ENHRY and CDR2 as SYGVKD. The data were produced by immunoSEQ multiplex PCR, yet TCRdb's version contains in-frame clones alone and is incomplete. The sample shows over 40,000 clones, over 75% of them seen only once. The TCR sequence derives from a man aged 35-49 years with glioma. The material sequenced was PBMCs, taken from a glioma patient whose treatment included an IDH1 peptide vaccine. The chain is built from TRBV10-3 and TRBJ2-7, with TRBD2 matching 9 bases. CDR3 bases: TGTGCCATCAGCGATAGCGGGGGAACCTACGAGCAGTACGTC. Its translation is CAISDSGGTYEQYV.